One sample yielded the 21 T cell receptor beta chains listed below, sequenced in a study of Graves' ophthalmopathy and Graves' hyperthyroidism. RNA transcripts provided the template for amplifying TCR beta CDR3 regions. Second-round multiplex PCR came after a first-round RT-PCR that employed HTBI primers. One entry per CDR3 protein results from TCRdb running MiXCR on the multiplex PCR reads. The sample includes 360,000 or so distinct CDR3 sequences, around 17% seen only once; the top ten take 1.6%. The specimen was peripheral blood. Every receptor here comes from a woman younger than 30 with Graves' ophthalmopathy.

This clonotype has ten or more counts. V and J are TRBV6-5 and TRBJ1-5, with 9 positions matching TRBD1. The CDR3 is 15 residues long. Germline loops: CDR1 MNHEY, CDR2 SVGAGI. The ends lost 2 bases at V and 5 bases at J; junction bases unmatched: 4. The CDR3 loop is CASSYTGQGYQPQHF. Here the CDR3 DNA reads TGTGCCAGCAGTTACACCGGACAGGGGTATCAGCCCCAGCATTTT.

This clonotype has ten or more counts. The chain recombines TRBV6-6 with TRBJ1-5; TRBD1 is a possible D gene (6 bases). Trimming removed 4 bases from V and 4 bases from J, with 14 bases in between. This CDR3 is 15 amino acids long. The germline V gene encodes CDR1 MNHNY and CDR2 SVGAGI (reference sequence). The CDR3 is CASSFRQARNQPQHF. DNA of the CDR3: TGTGCCAGCAGTTTTCGACAGGCGAGGAATCAGCCCCAGCATTTT.

This clonotype was observed at least ten times. This rearrangement joins TRBV10-3 to TRBJ2-5; D is uncertain. This CDR3 region has 14 residues. Germline assignment: CDR1 ENHRY and CDR2 SYGVKD. V was shortened by 2 bases and J by 5 bases, with 12 bases between the two germline ends. DNA of the CDR3: TGTGCCATCAGTGAGGACGCTACTCGGGAGACCCAGTACTTC. Protein product: CAISEDATRETQYF.

Many counts were recorded for this clonotype. The chain uses TRBV7-9 and TRBJ1-1; unclear D gene. V was cut by 0 bases and J by 0 bases, with 8 bases left in between. CDR1 is SEHNR, CDR2 FQNEAQ, per germline (reference sequence). The CDR3 has 15 residues. CDR3 protein: CASSLASGMNTEAFF. Written as DNA, the CDR3 is TGTGCCAGCAGCTTAGCGTCCGGAATGAACACTGAAGCTTTCTTT.

This clonotype was found many times. The chain uses TRBV27 and TRBJ1-1; D unclear. The CDR3 spans 16 residues. Germline values: CDR1 MNHEY, CDR2 SMNVEV (reference sequence). V was trimmed by 1 base and J by 5 bases, leaving 17 bases between them. CDR3 nucleotides: TGTGCCAGCAGTTTATTTGCCCGATTCGAAGGGACTGAAGCTTTCTTT. As protein: CASSLFARFEGTEAFF.

The table lists this clonotype with many counts. This chain joins TRBV6-5 and TRBJ2-7; D unclear. Germline lookup yields CDR1 MNHEY and CDR2 SVGAGI. V was shortened by 1 base and J by 3 bases, with 4 bases between the two germline ends. This CDR3 is 12 amino acids long. CDR3 DNA: TGTGCCAGCAGTTACTTGGTCTACGAGCAGTACTTC. It is translated as CASSYLVYEQYF.

This clonotype came up many times. V is TRBV20-1 and J is TRBJ1-1, with 8 bases identical to TRBD1. This CDR3 is 17 amino acids long. V lost 1 base to trimming and J lost 0 bases; unmatched junction nucleotides: 10. Germline CDR1 is DFQATT and CDR2 is SNEGSKA (reference sequence). CDR3 DNA sequence: TGCAGTGCTAGAGTCGGGACAGGAGCGTGGGTGAACACTGAAGCTTTCTTT. The encoded protein is CSARVGTGAWVNTEAFF.

Many counts were recorded for this clonotype. The CDR3 loop is CASSSGSGVYGYTF. The CDR3 nucleotides read TGTGCCAGCAGTTCGGGATCTGGAGTGTATGGCTACACCTTC. V gene TRBV7-9 combines with J gene TRBJ1-2, with D unclear. Germline V gene lookup returns CDR1 SEHNR and CDR2 FQNEAQ (reference sequence). This CDR3 region has 14 residues. The V end lost 6 bases, the J end lost 5 bases, and 16 bases lay between the germline ends.

The table lists this clonotype with many counts. The chain uses TRBV11-2 and TRBJ1-1; TRBD1 is a possible D gene (6 bases). Trimming removed 2 bases at V and 9 bases at J, with 16 bases between. This CDR3 comprises 14 residues. Germline CDR1 SGHAT, CDR2 FQNNGV. The CDR3 coding sequence is TGTGCCAGCAGCTTAACAGGGCCTATGAGGAAAGCTTTCTTT. Protein sequence: CASSLTGPMRKAFF.

In this sample, this clonotype turned up many times. This rearrangement joins TRBV12-3 or TRBV12-4 to TRBJ1-5; TRBD1 might be the D (6 bases). V was trimmed by 3 bases and J by 0 bases, leaving 12 bases between them. The CDR3 totals 16 residues. CDR3 sequence: CASSLGHINSNQPQHF. Written as DNA, the CDR3 is TGTGCCAGCAGTTTGGGACATATCAATAGCAATCAGCCCCAGCATTTT.

This clonotype has a count of ten or more. The CDR3 DNA follows: TGCAGTGCTTTGTCGGACGGGAGCTCCTACGAGCAGTACTTC. Protein sequence: CSALSDGSSYEQYF. This chain links TRBV20-1 with TRBJ2-7, with a weak D call TRBD2 (6 bases). Trimming stripped 5 bases from V and 0 bases from J, with 14 bases between. CDR1 is DFQATT, CDR2 SNEGSKA, per germline (reference sequence). There are 14 residues in the CDR3.

This clonotype showed up many times. The genes are TRBV28 and TRBJ1-2; unclear D gene. This CDR3 has 15 residues. Trimming left V 2 bases short and J 4 bases short, with 14 bases between. The germline gives CDR1 MDHEN, CDR2 SYDVKM. In nucleotides, the CDR3 is TGTGCCAGCAGTTTAACTCTCGGCGGTGGCTATGGCTACACCTTC. Its translation is CASSLTLGGGYGYTF.

This clonotype was detected ten times or more. CDR3 region: CASSEALFGAGGGETQYF. The CDR3 DNA reads as TGTGCCAGCAGTGAAGCGCTCTTTGGCGCGGGTGGTGGAGAGACCCAGTACTTC. This sequence joins TRBV6-1 and TRBJ2-5, with a weak D call TRBD2 (5 bases). Germline V gene data show CDR1 as MNHNS and CDR2 as SASEGT. The CDR3 runs to 18 residues. Trimming shortened V by 0 bases and J by 4 bases, and 21 bases separated the two germline ends.

J is TRBJ2-5 and V is TRBV6-2 or TRBV6-3; TRBD2 might be the D (6 bases). With 6 bases removed from V and 4 bases from J, the gap between germline ends came to 12 bases. The CDR3 contains 13 residues. The V gene's germline CDR1 is MNHEY and CDR2 SVGEGT. The CDR3 sequence is CASRRPGLETQYF. The CDR3 DNA reads TGTGCCAGCAGACGACCGGGACTAGAGACCCAGTACTTC.

This clonotype came up many times. The rearrangement joins TRBV20-1 to TRBJ2-7; D not certain. Germline V gene sequence: CDR1 DFQATT, CDR2 SNEGSKA (reference sequence). V lost 6 bases and J 9 bases, leaving 12 bases between the germline ends. The CDR3 loop spans 10 amino acids. Written as DNA, the CDR3 is TGCAGTGCCAGCCAAGCAGTGCAGTACTTC. Protein product: CSASQAVQYF.

The rearrangement joins TRBV6-1 to TRBJ2-7; the D gene is possibly TRBD2 (6 bases). V lost 2 bases and J 0 bases, leaving 11 bases between the germline ends. The germline CDR1 and CDR2 sequences are MNHNS and SASEGT. This CDR3 is 15 amino acids long. CDR3 in DNA: TGTGCCAGCAGTGAAATGGGACTCCTCTCCTACGAGCAGTACTTC. It specifies CASSEMGLLSYEQYF.

The chain links TRBV7-9 to TRBJ2-7; TRBD1 might be the D (6 bases). The J call may be in error: the DNA end matches TRBJ2-5 better. CDR1 and CDR2 from the germline V gene are SEHNR and FQNEAQ (reference sequence). The CDR3 covers 14 residues. CDR3 sequence (DNA): TGTGCCAGCAGCCCGACCTTAAGGGGGGAGACCCAGTACTTC. Translating it yields CASSPTLRGETQYF.

The sample holds many counts of this clonotype. The V call is TRBV19, the J call TRBJ1-5, with 7 bases fitting TRBD1. V lost 9 bases to trimming and J lost 5 bases; unmatched junction nucleotides: 7. Germline-derived CDR1 and CDR2 are LNHDA and SQIVND (reference sequence). The CDR3 has 13 residues. DNA for the CDR3: TGTGCCAGCCAGGGGGGGTACGATCAGCCCCAGCATTTT. Its protein is CASQGGYDQPQHF.

This chain connects TRBV28 to TRBJ1-6; D is unresolved. The germline gives CDR1 MDHEN, CDR2 SYDVKM. With 5 bases removed from V and 7 bases from J, the gap between germline ends came to 12 bases. The CDR3 covers 14 residues. In nucleotides, the CDR3 is TGTGCCAGCAGTGGAGGCCGAGGGAATTCACCCCTCCACTTT. Amino acid sequence: CASSGGRGNSPLHF.

This clonotype was counted ten times or more. The V call is TRBV6-2 or TRBV6-3, the J call TRBJ2-7; D unclear. There are 13 residues in the CDR3. Germline CDR1 reads MNHEY; CDR2 reads SVGEGT. V was clipped by 0 bases and J by 3 bases, with 6 bases between them. The CDR3 protein is CASSYSTRYEQYF. DNA of the CDR3: TGTGCCAGCAGTTACTCAACTCGCTACGAGCAGTACTTC.

This clonotype was detected ten times or more. The gene calls are TRBV11-2 and TRBJ2-2, with 10 bases fitting TRBD2. Trimming cost V 5 bases and J 5 bases; bases outside gene matches: 8. This CDR3 comprises 16 residues. Per the germline V gene, CDR1 is SGHAT and CDR2 is FQNNGV. The CDR3 DNA sequence: TGTGCCAGCAGCGCCCTTACTAGCGGGGCTACCGGGGAGCTGTTTTTT. This sequence encodes CASSALTSGATGELFF.